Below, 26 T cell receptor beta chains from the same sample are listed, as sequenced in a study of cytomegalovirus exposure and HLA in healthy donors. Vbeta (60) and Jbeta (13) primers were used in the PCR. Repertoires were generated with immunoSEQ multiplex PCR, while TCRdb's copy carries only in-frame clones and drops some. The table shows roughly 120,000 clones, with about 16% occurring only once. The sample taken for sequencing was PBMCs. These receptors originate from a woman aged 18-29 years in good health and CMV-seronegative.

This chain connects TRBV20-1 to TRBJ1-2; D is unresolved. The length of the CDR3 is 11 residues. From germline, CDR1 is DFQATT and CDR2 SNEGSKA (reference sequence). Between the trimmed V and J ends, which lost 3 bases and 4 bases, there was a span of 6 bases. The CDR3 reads CSASGIYGYTF. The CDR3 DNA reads TGCAGTGCTAGTGGCATCTATGGCTACACCTTC.

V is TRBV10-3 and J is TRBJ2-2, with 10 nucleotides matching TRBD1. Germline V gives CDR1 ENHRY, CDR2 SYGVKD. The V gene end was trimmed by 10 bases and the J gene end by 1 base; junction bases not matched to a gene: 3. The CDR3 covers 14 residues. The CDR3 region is CATGTGVNTGELFF. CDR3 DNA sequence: TGTGCCACCGGGACAGGGGTGAACACCGGGGAGCTGTTTTTT.

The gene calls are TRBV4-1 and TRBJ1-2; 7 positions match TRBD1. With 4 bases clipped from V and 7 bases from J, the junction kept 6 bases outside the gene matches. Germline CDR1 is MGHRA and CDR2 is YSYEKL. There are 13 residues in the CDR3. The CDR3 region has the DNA TGCGCCAGCAGCCTCAGGGGGGATTCTGGCTACACCTTC. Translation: CASSLRGDSGYTF.

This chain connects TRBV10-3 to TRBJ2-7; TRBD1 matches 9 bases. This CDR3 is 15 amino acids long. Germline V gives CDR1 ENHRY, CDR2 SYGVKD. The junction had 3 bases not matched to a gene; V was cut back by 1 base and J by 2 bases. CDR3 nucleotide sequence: TGTGCCATCAGTGAGTTGGGACAGGGACCCTACGAGCAGTACTTC. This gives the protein CAISELGQGPYEQYF.

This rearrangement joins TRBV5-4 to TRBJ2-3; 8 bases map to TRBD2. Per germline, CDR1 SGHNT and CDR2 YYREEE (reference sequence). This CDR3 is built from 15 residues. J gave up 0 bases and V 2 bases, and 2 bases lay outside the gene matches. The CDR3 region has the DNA TGTGCCAGCAGCTTTAGCGGGGCTAGCACAGATACGCAGTATTTT. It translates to CASSFSGASTDTQYF.

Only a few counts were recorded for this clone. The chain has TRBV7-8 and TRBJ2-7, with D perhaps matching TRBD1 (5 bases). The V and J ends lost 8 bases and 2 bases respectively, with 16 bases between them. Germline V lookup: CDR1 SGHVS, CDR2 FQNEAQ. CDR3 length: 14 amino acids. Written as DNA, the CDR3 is TGTGCCAGCGGTGGCTCGCAGGGCCCCTACGAGCAGTACTTC. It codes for CASGGSQGPYEQYF.

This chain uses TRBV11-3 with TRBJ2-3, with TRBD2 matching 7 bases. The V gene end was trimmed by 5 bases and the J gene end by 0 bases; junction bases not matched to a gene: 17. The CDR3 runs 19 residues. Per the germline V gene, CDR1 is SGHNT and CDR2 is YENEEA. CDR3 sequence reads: CASSGWSGESLTSTDTQYF. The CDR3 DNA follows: TGTGCCAGCAGCGGCTGGAGCGGGGAGTCACTGACTAGCACAGATACGCAGTATTTT.

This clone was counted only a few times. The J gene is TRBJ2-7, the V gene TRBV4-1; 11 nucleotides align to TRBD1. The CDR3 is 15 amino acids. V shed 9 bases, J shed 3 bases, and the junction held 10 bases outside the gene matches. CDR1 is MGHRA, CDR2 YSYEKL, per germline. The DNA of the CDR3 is TGCGCCAGTCGACAGGGACAGGGGGATAACTACGAGCAGTACTTC. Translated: CASRQGQGDNYEQYF.

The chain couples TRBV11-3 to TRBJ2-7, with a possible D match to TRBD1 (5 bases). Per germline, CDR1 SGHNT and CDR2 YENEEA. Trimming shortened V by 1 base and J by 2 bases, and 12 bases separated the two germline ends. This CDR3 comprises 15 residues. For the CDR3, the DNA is TGTGCCAGCAGCTTAGTGGCAGGGCCCCCCTACGAGCAGTACTTC. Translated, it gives CASSLVAGPPYEQYF.

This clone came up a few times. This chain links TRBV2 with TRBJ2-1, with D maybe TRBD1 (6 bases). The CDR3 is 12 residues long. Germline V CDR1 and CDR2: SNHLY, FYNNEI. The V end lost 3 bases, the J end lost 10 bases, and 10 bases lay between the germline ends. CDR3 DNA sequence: TGTGCCAGCAGTGATTTGGGGACAGAGCAGTTCTTC. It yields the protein CASSDLGTEQFF.

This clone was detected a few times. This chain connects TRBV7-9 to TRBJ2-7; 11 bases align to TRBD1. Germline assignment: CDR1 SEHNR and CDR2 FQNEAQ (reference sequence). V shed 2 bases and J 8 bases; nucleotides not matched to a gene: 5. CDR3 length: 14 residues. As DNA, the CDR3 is TGTGCCAGCAGCTTACCGGGACAGGGGGTTCAGCAGTACTTC. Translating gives CASSLPGQGVQQYF.

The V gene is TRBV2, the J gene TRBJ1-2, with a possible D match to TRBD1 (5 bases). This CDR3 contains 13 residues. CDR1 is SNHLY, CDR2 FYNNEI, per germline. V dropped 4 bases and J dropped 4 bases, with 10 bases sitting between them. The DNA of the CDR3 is TGTGCCAGCAGTGGGAGGGGTTTCTATGGCTACACCTTC. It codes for CASSGRGFYGYTF.

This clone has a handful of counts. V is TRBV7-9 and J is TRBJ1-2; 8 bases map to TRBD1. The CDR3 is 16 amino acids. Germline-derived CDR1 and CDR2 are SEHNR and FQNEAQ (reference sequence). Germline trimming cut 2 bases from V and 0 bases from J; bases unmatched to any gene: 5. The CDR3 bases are TGTGCCAGCAGCTTACTTTTACAGGGGGCTAACTATGGCTACACCTTC. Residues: CASSLLLQGANYGYTF. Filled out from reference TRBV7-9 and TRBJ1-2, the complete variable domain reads DTGVSQNPRHKITKRGQNVTFRCDPISEHNRLYWYRQTLGQGPEFLTYFQNEAQLEKSRLLSDRFSAERPKGSFSTLEIQRTEQGDSAMYLCASSLLLQGANYGYTFGSGTRLTVV.

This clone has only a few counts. CDR3 amino acids: CASSLGDTGELFF. Here the CDR3 DNA reads TGTGCCAGCAGCTTAGGAGACACCGGGGAGCTGTTTTTT. The chain carries TRBV11-2 and TRBJ2-2, with D hard to call. The CDR3 runs 13 residues. Germline assignment: CDR1 SGHAT and CDR2 FQNNGV. The V gene lost 1 base and the J gene lost 3 bases, with 3 bases spanning the gap. The full variable domain, rest sourced from reference TRBV11-2 and TRBJ2-2, is EAGVAQSPRYKIIEKRQSVAFWCNPISGHATLYWYQQILGQGPKLLIQFQNNGVVDDSQLPKDRFSAERLKGVDSTLKIQPAKLEDSAVYLCASSLGDTGELFFGEGSRLTVL.

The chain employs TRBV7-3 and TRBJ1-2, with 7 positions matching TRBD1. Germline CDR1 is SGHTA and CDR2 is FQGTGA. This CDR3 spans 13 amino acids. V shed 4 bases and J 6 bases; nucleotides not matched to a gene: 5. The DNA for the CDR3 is TGTGCCAGCAGCTCTACAGGGACAGATGGCTACACCTTC. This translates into CASSSTGTDGYTF. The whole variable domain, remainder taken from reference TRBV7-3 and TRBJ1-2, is GAGVSQTPSNKVTEKGKYVELRCDPISGHTALYWYRQSLGQGPEFLIYFQGTGAADDSGLPNDRFFAVRPEGSVSTLKIQRTERGDSAVYLCASSSTGTDGYTFGSGTRLTVV.

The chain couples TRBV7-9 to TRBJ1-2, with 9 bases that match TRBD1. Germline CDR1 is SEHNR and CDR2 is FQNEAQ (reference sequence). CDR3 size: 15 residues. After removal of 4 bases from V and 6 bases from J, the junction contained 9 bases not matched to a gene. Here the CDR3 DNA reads TGTGCCAGCAGCTCGTCGGGACAGGGCACCGATGGCTACACCTTC. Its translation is CASSSSGQGTDGYTF.

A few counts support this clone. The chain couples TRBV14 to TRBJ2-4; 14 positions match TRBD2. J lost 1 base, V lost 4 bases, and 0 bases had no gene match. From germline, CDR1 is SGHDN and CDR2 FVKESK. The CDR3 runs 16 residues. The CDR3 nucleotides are TGTGCCAGCAGCCGGACTAGCGGGAGGGCCAAAAACATTCAGTACTTC. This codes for CASSRTSGRAKNIQYF.

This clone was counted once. The CDR3 sequence is CASSSGGGETQYF. In nucleotides, the CDR3 is TGTGCCAGCAGCTCAGGGGGCGGGGAGACCCAGTACTTC. This chain connects TRBV5-4 to TRBJ2-5, with 8 bases aligning to TRBD1. V was clipped by 3 bases and J by 5 bases; unmatched bases: 3. This CDR3 has 13 amino acids. Germline V gives CDR1 SGHNT, CDR2 YYREEE (reference sequence).

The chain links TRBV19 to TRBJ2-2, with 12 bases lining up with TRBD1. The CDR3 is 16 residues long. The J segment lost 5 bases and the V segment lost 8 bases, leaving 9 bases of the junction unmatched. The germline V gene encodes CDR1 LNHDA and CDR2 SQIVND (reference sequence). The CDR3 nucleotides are TGTGCCAGTGGGGGGGGACAGGGGGCTGGAACCGGGGAGCTGTTTTTT. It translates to CASGGGQGAGTGELFF. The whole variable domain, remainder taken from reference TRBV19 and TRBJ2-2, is DGGITQSPKYLFRKEGQNVTLSCEQNLNHDAMYWYRQDPGQGLRLIYYSQIVNDFQKGDIAEGYSVSREKKESFPLTVTSAQKNPTAFYLCASGGGQGAGTGELFFGEGSRLTVL.

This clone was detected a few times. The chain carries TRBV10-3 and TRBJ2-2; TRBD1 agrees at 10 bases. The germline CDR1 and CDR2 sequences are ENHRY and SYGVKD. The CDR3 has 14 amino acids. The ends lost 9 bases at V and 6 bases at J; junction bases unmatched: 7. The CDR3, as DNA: TGTGCCATTCCGGGACAGGGGTCGTCCGGGGAGCTGTTTTTT. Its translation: CAIPGQGSSGELFF.

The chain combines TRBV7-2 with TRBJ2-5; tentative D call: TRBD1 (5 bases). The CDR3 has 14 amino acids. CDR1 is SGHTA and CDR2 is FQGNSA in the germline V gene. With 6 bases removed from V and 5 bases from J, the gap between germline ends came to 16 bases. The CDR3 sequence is CASSPGPGLETQYF. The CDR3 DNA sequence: TGTGCCAGCAGTCCAGGCCCAGGGTTGGAGACCCAGTACTTC. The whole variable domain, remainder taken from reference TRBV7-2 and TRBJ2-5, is GAGVSQSPSNKVTEKGKDVELRCDPISGHTALYWYRQSLGQGLEFLIYFQGNSAPDKSGLPSDRFSAERTGGSVSTLTIQRTQQEDSAVYLCASSPGPGLETQYFGPGTRLLVL.

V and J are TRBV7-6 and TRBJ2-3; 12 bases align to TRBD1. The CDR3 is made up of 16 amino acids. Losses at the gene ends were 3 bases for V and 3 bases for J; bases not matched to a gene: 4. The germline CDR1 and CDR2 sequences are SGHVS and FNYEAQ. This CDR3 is CASSLGTGGLTDTQYF. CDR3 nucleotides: TGTGCCAGCAGCTTGGGGACAGGGGGCTTGACAGATACGCAGTATTTT.

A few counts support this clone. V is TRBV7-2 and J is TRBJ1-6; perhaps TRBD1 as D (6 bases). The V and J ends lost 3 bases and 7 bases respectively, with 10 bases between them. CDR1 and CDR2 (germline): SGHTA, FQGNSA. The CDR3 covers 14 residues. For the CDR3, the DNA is TGTGCCAGCAGCTTTACAGGGATCAATTCACCCCTCCACTTT. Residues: CASSFTGINSPLHF.

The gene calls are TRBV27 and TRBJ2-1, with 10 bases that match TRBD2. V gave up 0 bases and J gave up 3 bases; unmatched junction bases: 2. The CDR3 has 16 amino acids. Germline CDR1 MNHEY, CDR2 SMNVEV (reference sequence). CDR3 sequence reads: CASSLSVAGGYNEQFF. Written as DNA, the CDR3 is TGTGCCAGCAGTTTATCGGTAGCGGGGGGCTACAATGAGCAGTTCTTC.

In DNA, the CDR3 is TGTGCCAGCAGCTTAACGGGACAGAGGATCGGTCCTAAAAACGGAAACACCATATATTTT. As protein: CASSLTGQRIGPKNGNTIYF. The genes are TRBV7-3 and TRBJ1-3; 7 bases are a match to TRBD1. The germline V gene has CDR1 SGHTA and CDR2 FQGTGA. J gave up 4 bases and V 0 bases, and 18 bases lay outside the gene matches. CDR3 size: 20 residues.

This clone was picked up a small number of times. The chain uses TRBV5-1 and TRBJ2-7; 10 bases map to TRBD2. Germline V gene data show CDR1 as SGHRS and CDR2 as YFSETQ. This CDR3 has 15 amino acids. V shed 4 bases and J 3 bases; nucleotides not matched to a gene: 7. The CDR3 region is CASSPTGTSVYEQYF. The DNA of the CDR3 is TGCGCCAGCAGCCCCACCGGGACTAGCGTCTACGAGCAGTACTTC.